These 15 T cell receptor beta chains share one sample of origin, sequenced in a study of T cells in lung cancer brain metastases. Here immunoSEQ multiplex PCR was the method, and the copy in TCRdb shows in-frame clones only, minus some. Of around 1,200 clones listed, under 90% are singletons. The material sequenced was tumor tissue from a brain metastasis. These receptors came from a man in his 70s with non-small cell lung cancer that had spread to the brain.

The V call is TRBV5-1, the J call TRBJ1-6; D is ambiguous. CDR3 length equals 14 residues. The V gene's germline CDR1 is SGHRS and CDR2 YFSETQ. V lost 0 bases, J lost 5 bases, and 6 bases lay in between. This CDR3 is CASSLGSDNSPLHF. The CDR3 region has the DNA TGCGCCAGCAGCTTGGGCAGCGATAATTCACCCCTCCACTTT.

CDR3 sequence: CASSPTVSNQPQYF. For the CDR3, the DNA is TGTGCCAGCAGCCCGACAGTTAGCAATCAGCCCCAGTATTTT. This chain connects TRBV7-9 to TRBJ1-5; D perhaps matches TRBD1 (5 bases). The DNA end is more similar to TRBJ2-3, so the J call may be wrong. Germline-derived CDR1 and CDR2 are SEHNR and FQNEAQ (reference sequence). This CDR3 region has 14 residues.

The chain carries TRBV4-1 and TRBJ1-1; D gene ambiguous. The CDR3 length is 15 residues. With 1 base removed from V and 3 bases from J, the gap between germline ends came to 12 bases. Germline V gene data show CDR1 as MGHRA and CDR2 as YSYEKL. CDR3 nucleotide sequence: TGCGCCAGCAGCCAAGTTAAGGGAGCGGACACTGAAGCTTTCTTT. As protein: CASSQVKGADTEAFF.

The rearrangement joins TRBV29-1 to TRBJ2-7; D is unresolved. The germline V and J ends were trimmed by 6 bases and 3 bases, with 15 bases remaining between them. CDR3 length: 13 amino acids. In germline, CDR1 is SQVTM, CDR2 ANQGSEA. DNA of the CDR3: TGCAGCGTGGCTCGAACCAGTAGCTACGAGCAGTACTTC. Translating it yields CSVARTSSYEQYF.

The CDR3 loop is CASSPDGSPTDTQYF. Here the CDR3 DNA reads TGTGCCAGCAGCCCGGACGGATCCCCCACAGATACGCAGTATTTT. V and J are TRBV7-8 and TRBJ2-3; D ambiguous. V shed 5 bases and J shed 2 bases, with 14 bases lying between them. This CDR3 spans 15 amino acids. CDR1 is SGHVS, CDR2 FQNEAQ, per germline.

The chain carries TRBV7-9 and TRBJ2-1; the D gene could be TRBD1 or TRBD2 (5 bases each). Germline loops: CDR1 SEHNR, CDR2 FQNEAQ (reference sequence). CDR3 length equals 15 residues. The V and J ends lost 5 bases and 10 bases respectively, with 21 bases between them. The CDR3 bases are TGTGCCAGCAGCCTGATCCGGGACCACGGAGTGGAGCAGTTCTTC. Amino acids: CASSLIRDHGVEQFF.

This clone came up a few times. The V call is TRBV7-9, the J call TRBJ1-2, with D possibly being TRBD1 (5 bases). With 6 bases removed from V and 0 bases from J, the gap between germline ends came to 14 bases. CDR1 is SEHNR, CDR2 FQNEAQ, per germline (reference sequence). There are 15 residues in the CDR3. CDR3 bases: TGTGCCAGCAGAGGGGAGGGGCTGTCTAACTATGGCTACACCTTC. This sequence encodes CASRGEGLSNYGYTF.

The rearrangement uses TRBV5-1 and TRBJ1-4; D is unresolved. V was pared by 4 bases and J by 5 bases, with 12 bases between. The CDR3 spans 14 residues. The V gene's germline CDR1 is SGHRS and CDR2 YFSETQ. CDR3 residues: CASSLGRTNEKLFF. The CDR3 coding sequence is TGCGCCAGCAGCCTCGGACGGACCAATGAAAAACTGTTTTTT.

The chain carries TRBV27 and TRBJ1-1; D unresolved. This CDR3 comprises 17 residues. Germline assignment: CDR1 MNHEY and CDR2 SMNVEV (reference sequence). Trimming stripped 2 bases from V and 1 base from J, with 17 bases between. CDR3 DNA sequence: TGTGCCAGCAGTTTACGACCAGGAGTACTAAGGAACACTGAAGCTTTCTTT. Translation gives CASSLRPGVLRNTEAFF.

The V call is TRBV2, the J call TRBJ1-2; 8 nucleotides match TRBD1. Germline-derived CDR1 and CDR2 are SNHLY and FYNNEI. J was trimmed by 7 bases and V by 1 base; bases with no gene match: 2. This CDR3 comprises 13 residues. CDR3 coding DNA: TGTGCCAGCAGTGAAGGGACAGGGTTTGGCTACACCTTC. It codes for CASSEGTGFGYTF.

This clone has just a few counts. This chain joins TRBV4-2 and TRBJ1-6, with D perhaps matching TRBD1 (5 bases). From germline, CDR1 is LGHNA and CDR2 YNFKEQ. V lost 0 bases and J 0 bases, leaving 9 bases between the germline ends. The CDR3 runs to 17 residues. The CDR3 here is CASSQEIDSSYNSPLHF. As DNA, the CDR3 is TGTGCCAGCAGCCAAGAAATAGACAGCTCCTATAATTCACCCCTCCACTTT.

The gene calls are TRBV13 and TRBJ2-5, with 7 positions matching TRBD1. Matching the DNA end better, TRBJ2-7 makes the J call doubtful. CDR1 PRHDT and CDR2 FYEKMQ come from the germline V gene (reference sequence). CDR3 size: 16 residues. The CDR3 reads CASSLARTGLSYEQYF. CDR3 coding DNA: TGTGCCAGCAGCTTAGCCCGGACAGGCCTCTCCTACGAGCAGTACTTC.

The rearrangement joins TRBV5-1 to TRBJ2-1; D unclear. V lost 4 bases to trimming and J lost 10 bases, with 15 bases between them. Per germline, CDR1 SGHRS and CDR2 YFSETQ. The CDR3 consists of 13 residues. In DNA, the CDR3 is TGCGCCAGCAGCCCCCCGTCCTACGCGGAGCAGTTCTTC. This codes for CASSPPSYAEQFF.

V usage is TRBV7-2 and J usage is TRBJ1-2; D not certain. Germline V gives CDR1 SGHTA, CDR2 FQGNSA. V was cut by 5 bases and J by 8 bases, with 9 bases left in between. This CDR3 region has 11 residues. CDR3 residues: CASSPTTGYTF. CDR3 DNA: TGTGCCAGCAGCCCGACCACCGGCTACACCTTC.

J is TRBJ2-7 and V is TRBV7-8; no clear D. The CDR3 is 17 residues long. The ends were cut back, 0 bases at V and 3 bases at J, with 18 bases in the middle. The germline V gene encodes CDR1 SGHVS and CDR2 FQNEAQ. The CDR3 nucleotides are TGTGCCAGCAGCTTAGCCGCTTCTACATGGGGAAACTACGAGCAGTACTTC. Amino acid sequence: CASSLAASTWGNYEQYF.